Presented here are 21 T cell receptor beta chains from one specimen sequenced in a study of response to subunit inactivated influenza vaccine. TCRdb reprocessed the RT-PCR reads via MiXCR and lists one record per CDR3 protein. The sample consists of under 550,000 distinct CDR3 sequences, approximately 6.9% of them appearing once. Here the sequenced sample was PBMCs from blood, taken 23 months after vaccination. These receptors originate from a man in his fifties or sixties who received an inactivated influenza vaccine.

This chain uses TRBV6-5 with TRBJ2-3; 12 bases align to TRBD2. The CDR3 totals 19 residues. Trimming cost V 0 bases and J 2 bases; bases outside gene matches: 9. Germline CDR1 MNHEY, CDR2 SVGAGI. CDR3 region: CASSYSRNLAGGPTDTQYF. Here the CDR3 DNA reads TGTGCCAGCAGTTACTCTAGGAACCTAGCGGGAGGGCCCACAGATACGCAGTATTTT.

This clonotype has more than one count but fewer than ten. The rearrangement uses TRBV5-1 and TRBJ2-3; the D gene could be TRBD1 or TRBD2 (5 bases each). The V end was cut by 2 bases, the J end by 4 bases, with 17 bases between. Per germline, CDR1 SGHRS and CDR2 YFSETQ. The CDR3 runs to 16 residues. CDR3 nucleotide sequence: TGCGCCAGCAGCTTATACGGGGCAGGACGTTCAGATACGCAGTATTTT. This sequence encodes CASSLYGAGRSDTQYF.

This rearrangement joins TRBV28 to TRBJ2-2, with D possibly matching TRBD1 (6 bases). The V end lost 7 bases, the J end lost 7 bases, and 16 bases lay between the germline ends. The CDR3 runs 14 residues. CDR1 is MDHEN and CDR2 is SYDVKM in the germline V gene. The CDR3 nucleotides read TGTGCCAGCAATCCAACAGGGAACTACGGGGAGCTGTTTTTT. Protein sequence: CASNPTGNYGELFF.

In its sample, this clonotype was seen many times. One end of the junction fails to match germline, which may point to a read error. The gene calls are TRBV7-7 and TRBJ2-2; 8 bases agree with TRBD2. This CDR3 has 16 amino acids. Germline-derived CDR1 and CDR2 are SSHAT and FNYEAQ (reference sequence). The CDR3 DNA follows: TGTGCTAGCAGCCCGGGGGGGCAGGGAGGCACCGGGGAGCTGTTTTTT. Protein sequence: CASSPGGQGGTGELFF.

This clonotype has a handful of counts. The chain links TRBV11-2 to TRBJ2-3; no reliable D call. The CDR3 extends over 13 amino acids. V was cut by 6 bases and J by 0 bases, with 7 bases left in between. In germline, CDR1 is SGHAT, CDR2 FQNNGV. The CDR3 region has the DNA TGTGCCAGCAGAGTGGATAGCACAGATACGCAGTATTTT. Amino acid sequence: CASRVDSTDTQYF.

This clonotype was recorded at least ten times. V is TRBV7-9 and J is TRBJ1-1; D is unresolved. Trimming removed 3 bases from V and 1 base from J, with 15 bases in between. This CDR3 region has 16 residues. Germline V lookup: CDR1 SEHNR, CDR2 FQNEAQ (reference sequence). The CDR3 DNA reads TGTGCCAGCAGCTTTTCGGCCGGCTCCGGGAACACTGAAGCTTTCTTT. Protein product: CASSFSAGSGNTEAFF.

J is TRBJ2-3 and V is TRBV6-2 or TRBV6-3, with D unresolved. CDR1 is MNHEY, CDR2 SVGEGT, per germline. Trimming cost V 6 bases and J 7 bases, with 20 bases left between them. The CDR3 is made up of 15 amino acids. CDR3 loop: CASRVGGTAANTQYF. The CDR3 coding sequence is TGTGCCAGCAGAGTGGGCGGAACCGCCGCTAATACGCAGTATTTT.

CDR3 protein: CASSQDYEEAPFYNEQFF. The CDR3 coding sequence is TGTGCCAGCAGCCAAGATTATGAGGAAGCCCCTTTTTACAATGAGCAGTTCTTC. The chain carries TRBV4-2 and TRBJ2-1; D is unclear. This CDR3 has 18 residues. Germline V gives CDR1 LGHNA, CDR2 YNFKEQ. V shed 0 bases and J shed 4 bases, with 19 bases lying between them.

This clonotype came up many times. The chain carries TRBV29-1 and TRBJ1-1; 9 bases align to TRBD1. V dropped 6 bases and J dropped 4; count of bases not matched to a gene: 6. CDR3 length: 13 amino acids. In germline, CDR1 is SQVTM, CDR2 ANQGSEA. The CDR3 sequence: CSVTGGRGTEAFF. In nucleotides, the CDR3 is TGCAGCGTAACAGGGGGCAGGGGCACTGAAGCTTTCTTT.

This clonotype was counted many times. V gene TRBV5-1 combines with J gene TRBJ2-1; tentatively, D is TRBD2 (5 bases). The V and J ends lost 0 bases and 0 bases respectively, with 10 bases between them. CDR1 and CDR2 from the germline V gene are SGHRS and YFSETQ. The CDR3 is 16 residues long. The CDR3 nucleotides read TGCGCCAGCAGCTTGGCCGGGGATAGCTCCTACAATGAGCAGTTCTTC. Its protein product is CASSLAGDSSYNEQFF.

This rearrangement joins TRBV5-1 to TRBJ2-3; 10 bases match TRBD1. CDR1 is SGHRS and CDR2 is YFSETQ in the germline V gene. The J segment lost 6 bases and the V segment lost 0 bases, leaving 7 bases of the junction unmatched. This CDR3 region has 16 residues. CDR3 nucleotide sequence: TGCGCCAGCAGCTTGGCCCTGACAGGGGGCGGCGATACGCAGTATTTT. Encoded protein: CASSLALTGGGDTQYF.

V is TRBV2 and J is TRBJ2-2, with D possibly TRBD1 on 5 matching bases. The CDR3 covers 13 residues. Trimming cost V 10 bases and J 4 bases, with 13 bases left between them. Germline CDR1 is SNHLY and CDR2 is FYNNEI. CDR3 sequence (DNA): TGTGCCATGCACAAGGGGATCACCGGGGAGCTGTTTTTT. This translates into CAMHKGITGELFF.

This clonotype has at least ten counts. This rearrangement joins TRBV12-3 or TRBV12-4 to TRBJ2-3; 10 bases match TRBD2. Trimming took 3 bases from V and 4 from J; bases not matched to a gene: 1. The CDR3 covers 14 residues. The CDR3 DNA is TGTGCCAGCAGTTTCAGCGGGGGGGCAGATACGCAGTATTTT. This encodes CASSFSGGADTQYF.

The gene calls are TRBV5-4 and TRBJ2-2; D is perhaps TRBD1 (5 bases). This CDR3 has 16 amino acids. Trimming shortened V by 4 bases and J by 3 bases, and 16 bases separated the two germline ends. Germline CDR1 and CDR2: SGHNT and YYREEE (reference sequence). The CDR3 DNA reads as TGTGCCAGCAGCGGTACAAGGGGTGTGCACACCGGGGAGCTGTTTTTT. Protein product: CASSGTRGVHTGELFF. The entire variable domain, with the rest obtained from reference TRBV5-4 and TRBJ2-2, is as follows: ETGVTQSPTHLIKTRGQQVTLRCSSQSGHNTVSWYQQALGQGPQFIFQYYREEENGRGNFPPRFSGLQFPNYSSELNVNALELDDSALYLCASSGTRGVHTGELFFGEGSRLTVL.

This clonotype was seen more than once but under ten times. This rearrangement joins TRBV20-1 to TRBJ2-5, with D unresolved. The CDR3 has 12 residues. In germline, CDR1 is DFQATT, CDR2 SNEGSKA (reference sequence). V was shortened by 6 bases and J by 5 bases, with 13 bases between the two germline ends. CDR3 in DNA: TGCAGTGCCTTTACCCTAGGGGAGACCCAGTACTTC. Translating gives CSAFTLGETQYF.

CDR3 sequence reads: CATRVDIAYNEQFF. In nucleotides, the CDR3 is TGTGCCACCAGGGTGGACATCGCCTACAATGAGCAGTTCTTC. V usage is TRBV15 and J usage is TRBJ2-1, with D possibly TRBD1 on 5 matching bases. CDR3 size: 14 residues. V was shortened by 6 bases and J by 2 bases, with 11 bases between the two germline ends. Germline V CDR1 and CDR2: LNHNV, YYDKDF (reference sequence).

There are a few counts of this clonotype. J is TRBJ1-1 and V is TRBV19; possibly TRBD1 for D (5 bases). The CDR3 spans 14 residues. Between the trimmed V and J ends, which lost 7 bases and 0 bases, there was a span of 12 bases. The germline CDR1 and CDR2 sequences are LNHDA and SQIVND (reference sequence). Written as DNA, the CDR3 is TGTGCCAGTAATCGACAGAACATGAACACTGAAGCTTTCTTT. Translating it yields CASNRQNMNTEAFF.

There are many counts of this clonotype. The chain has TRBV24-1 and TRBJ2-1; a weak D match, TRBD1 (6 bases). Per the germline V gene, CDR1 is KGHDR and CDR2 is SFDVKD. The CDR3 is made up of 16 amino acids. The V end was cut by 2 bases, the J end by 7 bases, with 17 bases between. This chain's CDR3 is CATSDSVLGGVNEQFF. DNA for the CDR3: TGTGCCACCAGTGATTCGGTTTTAGGGGGAGTGAATGAGCAGTTCTTC.

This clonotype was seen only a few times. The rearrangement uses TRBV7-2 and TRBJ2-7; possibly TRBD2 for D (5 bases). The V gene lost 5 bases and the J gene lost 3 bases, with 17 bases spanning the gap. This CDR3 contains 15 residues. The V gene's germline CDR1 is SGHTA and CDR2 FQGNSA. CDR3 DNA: TGTGCCAGCAGCCCACTCGGACTCGCCTTCTACGAGCAGTACTTC. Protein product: CASSPLGLAFYEQYF. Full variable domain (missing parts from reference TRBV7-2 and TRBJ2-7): GAGVSQSPSNKVTEKGKDVELRCDPISGHTALYWYRQSLGQGLEFLIYFQGNSAPDKSGLPSDRFSAERTGGSVSTLTIQRTQQEDSAVYLCASSPLGLAFYEQYFGPGTRLTVT.

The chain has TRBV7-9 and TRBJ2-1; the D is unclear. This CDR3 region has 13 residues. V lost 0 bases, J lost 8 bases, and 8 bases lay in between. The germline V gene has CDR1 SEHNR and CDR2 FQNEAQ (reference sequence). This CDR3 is CASSLAKTDEQFF. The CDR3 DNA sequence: TGTGCCAGCAGCTTAGCGAAAACGGATGAGCAGTTCTTC.

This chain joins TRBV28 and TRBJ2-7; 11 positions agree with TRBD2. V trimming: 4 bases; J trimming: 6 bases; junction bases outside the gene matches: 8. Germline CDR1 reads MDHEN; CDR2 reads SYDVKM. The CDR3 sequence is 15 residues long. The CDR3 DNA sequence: TGTGCCAGCAGTTCGACGACTAGCGGGAACCGCGAGCAGTACTTC. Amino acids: CASSSTTSGNREQYF. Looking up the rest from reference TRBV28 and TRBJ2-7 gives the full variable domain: DVKVTQSSRYLVKRTGEKVFLECVQDMDHENMFWYRQDPGLGLRLIYFSYDVKMKEKGDIPEGYSVSREKKERFSLILESASTNQTSMYLCASSSTTSGNREQYFGPGTRLTVT.